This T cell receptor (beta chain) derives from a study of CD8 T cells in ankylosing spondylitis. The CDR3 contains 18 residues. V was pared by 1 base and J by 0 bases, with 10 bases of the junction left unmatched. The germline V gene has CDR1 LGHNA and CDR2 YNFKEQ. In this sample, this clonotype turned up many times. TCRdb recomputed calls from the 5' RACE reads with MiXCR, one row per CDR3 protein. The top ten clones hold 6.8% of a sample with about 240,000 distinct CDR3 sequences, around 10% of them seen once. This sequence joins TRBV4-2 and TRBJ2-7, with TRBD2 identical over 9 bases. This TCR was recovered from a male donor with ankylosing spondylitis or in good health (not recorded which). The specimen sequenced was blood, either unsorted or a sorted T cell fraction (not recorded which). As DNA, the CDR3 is TGTGCCAGCAGCCAAGGAGGAGGAATAGCGGGAGACTCCTACGAGCAGTACTTC. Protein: CASSQGGGIAGDSYEQYF.